The T cell receptor beta chain under discussion was sequenced for a study of T cells in Graves' hyperthyroidism and ophthalmopathy. The CDR3 regions of TCR beta were amplified from RNA transcripts. HTBI primers drove first-round RT-PCR of the TCR CDR3. TCRdb reanalysed the multiplex PCR reads using MiXCR and keeps one entry per CDR3 protein. Of about 530,000 distinct CDR3 sequences in the sample, more than 15% were seen once. Germline lookup yields CDR1 LNHNV and CDR2 YYDKDF (reference sequence). This CDR3 has 13 amino acids. Trimming removed 4 bases at V and 2 bases at J, with 8 bases between. V usage is TRBV15 and J usage is TRBJ1-1, with D unresolved. Sequencing used blood. This clonotype was obtained from a woman younger than 35 with Graves' ophthalmopathy. The CDR3 is CATSTRRNTEAFF. DNA for the CDR3: TGTGCCACCAGCACGCGGCGAAACACTGAAGCTTTCTTT.